This paragraph covers one T cell receptor beta chain sequence. What it recognizes is unknown. This specimen belongs to a study of cytotoxic CD8 clonotypes in ibrutinib-treated CLL. The study's findings and limits: Clonality increased at ibrutinib response, then returned toward baseline at progression. The clonality rise at ibrutinib response reflected private clonotype expansion.

Data came from immunoSEQ multiplex PCR; TCRdb stores just in-frame clones and leaves some out. The table shows about 10,000 clones, with approximately 81% occurring only once. V lost 3 bases, J lost 7 bases, and 21 bases lay in between. Germline V gene data show CDR1 as MNHEY and CDR2 as SVGAGI. The CDR3 is made up of 16 amino acids. The input for sequencing was PBMCs, taken at disease progression, from a patient treated with ibrutinib. The J gene is TRBJ1-2, the V gene TRBV6-5; D is possibly TRBD1 (6 bases). This TCR derives from a human donor with chronic lymphocytic leukemia. This CDR3 is CASSYSTGRDGRGYTF. The CDR3 DNA reads as TGTGCCAGCAGTTATTCGACAGGCCGCGACGGGCGTGGCTACACCTTC.